The entry below gives a single TCR beta chain sequence along with its context. The record originates from a study of blood T cell repertoires in COVID-19. Overall study: Sites in the United States, Italy and Spain provided acute and convalescent COVID-19 samples. T cells, B-cell-depleted T cells, or PBMCs provided the cDNA or gDNA that served as material.

Authors' processing steps: Researchers report that nucleated cell counts were estimated from reference gene primer amplification. Libraries were prepared by immunoSEQ multiplex PCR; TCRdb keeps only in-frame clonotypes and omits some of them. From that table come the V and J calls and clone size; the DNA was used to work out D and trimming. The top ten clones hold roughly 4.8% of a sample with a few hundred thousand clones, 80% to 90% of them seen once. Germline CDR1 reads LGHDT; CDR2 reads YNNKEL (reference sequence). CDR3 size: 13 residues. V was shortened by 2 bases and J by 8 bases, with 10 bases between the two germline ends.

This clonotype was sampled from a woman aged 40-49 years who had recovered from COVID-19. The J gene is TRBJ2-1, the V gene TRBV3-1 (or the pseudogene TRBV3-2); D is possibly TRBD1 (6 bases). The specimen was peripheral blood. The CDR3 sequence: CASSQTRQDEQFF. In DNA form, the CDR3 reads TGTGCCAGCAGCCAAACCCGACAGGATGAGCAGTTCTTC.